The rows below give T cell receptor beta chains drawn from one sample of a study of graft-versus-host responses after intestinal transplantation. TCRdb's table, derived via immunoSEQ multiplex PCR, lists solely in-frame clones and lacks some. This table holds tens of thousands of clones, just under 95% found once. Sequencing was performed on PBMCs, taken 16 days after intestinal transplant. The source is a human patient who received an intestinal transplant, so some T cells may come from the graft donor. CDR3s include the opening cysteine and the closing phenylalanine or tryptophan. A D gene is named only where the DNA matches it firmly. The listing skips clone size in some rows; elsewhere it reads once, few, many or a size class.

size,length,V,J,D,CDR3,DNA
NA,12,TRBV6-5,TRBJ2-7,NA,CASSYTGYEQYF,TGTGCCAGCAGTTATACAGGGTACGAGCAGTACTTC
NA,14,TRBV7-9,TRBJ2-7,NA,CASSLTGNSYEQYF,TGTGCCAGCAGCTTAACAGGGAATTCCTACGAGCAGTACTTC
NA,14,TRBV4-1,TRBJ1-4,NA,CASSHDGQNEKLFF,TGCGCCAGCAGCCACGATGGACAGAATGAAAAACTGTTTTTT
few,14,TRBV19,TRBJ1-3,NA,CASSPGTSGNTIYF,TGTGCCAGTAGTCCCGGGACTTCTGGAAACACCATATATTTT
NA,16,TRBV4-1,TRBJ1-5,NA,CASSPRGRAHGQPQHF,TGCGCCAGCAGCCCCAGGGGTCGAGCGCATGGTCAGCCCCAGCATTTT
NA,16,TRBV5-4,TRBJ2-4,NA,CASSLAGTLAKNIQYF,TGTGCCAGCAGCTTGGCCGGGACTCTAGCCAAAAACATTCAGTACTTC
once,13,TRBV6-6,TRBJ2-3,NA,CASTLHVPDTQYF,TGTGCCAGCACTCTCCATGTTCCAGATACGCAGTATTTT
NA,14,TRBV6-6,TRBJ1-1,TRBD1,CASSGQGFRAEAFF,TGTGCCAGCAGTGGACAGGGTTTCCGTGCTGAAGCTTTCTTT
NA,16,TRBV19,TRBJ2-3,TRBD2,CASSIRTSVKADTQYF,TGTGCCAGTAGTATTCGGACTAGCGTGAAGGCAGATACGCAGTATTTT
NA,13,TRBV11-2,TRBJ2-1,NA,CASSAGHRDEQFF,TGTGCCAGCAGCGCGGGACATAGAGATGAGCAGTTCTTC
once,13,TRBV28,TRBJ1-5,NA,CASSSGGNQPQHF,TGTGCCAGCAGTAGTGGGGGCAATCAGCCCCAGCATTTT
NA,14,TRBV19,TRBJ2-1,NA,CASRWGTGNNEQFF,TGTGCCAGTAGATGGGGGACGGGGAACAATGAGCAGTTCTTC
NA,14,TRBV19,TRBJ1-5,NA,CASSRGGINQPQHF,TGTGCCAGTAGTAGGGGGGGCATCAATCAGCCCCAGCATTTT
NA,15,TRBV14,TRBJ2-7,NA,CASSRPDRTPYEQYF,TGTGCCAGCAGCCGTCCAGACAGGACCCCCTACGAGCAGTACTTC
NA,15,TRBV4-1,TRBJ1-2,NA,CASSQEVSGWYGYTF,TGCGCCAGCAGCCAAGAAGTCTCAGGGTGGTACGGCTACACCTTC
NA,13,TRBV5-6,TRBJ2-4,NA,CASSLEGKNIQYF,TGTGCCAGCAGCTTGGAGGGAAAAAACATTCAGTACTTC
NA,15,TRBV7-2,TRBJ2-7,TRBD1,CASSSYWDRASEQYF,TGTGCCAGCAGCTCCTATTGGGACAGGGCCAGCGAGCAGTACTTC
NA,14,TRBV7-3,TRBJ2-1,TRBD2,CASAGTSGRNEQFF,TGTGCCAGCGCCGGGACTAGCGGGAGGAATGAGCAGTTCTTC
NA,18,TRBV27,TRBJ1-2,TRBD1,CASSLSSGTGSISGGYTF,TGTGCCAGCAGTTTAAGTTCCGGGACAGGGTCTATTTCGGGAGGCTACACCTTC
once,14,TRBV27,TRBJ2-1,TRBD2,CASSLAGAPNEQFF,TGTGCCAGCAGTTTGGCGGGAGCACCCAATGAGCAGTTCTTC
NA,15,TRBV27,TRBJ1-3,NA,CASSLGGNSGNTIYF,TGTGCCAGCAGTTTAGGCGGAAACTCTGGAAACACCATATATTTT
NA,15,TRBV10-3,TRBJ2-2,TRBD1,CAIRMGTGNTGELFF,TGTGCCATCAGGATGGGGACAGGGAACACCGGGGAGCTGTTTTTT
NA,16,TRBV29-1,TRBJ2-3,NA,CSALLISASSTDTQYF,TGCAGCGCCTTACTCATCTCGGCCAGCTCAACAGATACGCAGTATTTT
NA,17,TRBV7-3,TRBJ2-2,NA,CASSSGGDGPYTGELFF,TGTGCCAGCAGCTCCGGTGGGGACGGCCCGTACACCGGGGAGCTGTTTTTT
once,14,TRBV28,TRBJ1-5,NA,CASWGVADNQPQHF,TGTGCCAGCTGGGGGGTAGCGGATAATCAGCCCCAGCATTTT
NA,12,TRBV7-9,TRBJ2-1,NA,CASSRQRDEQFF,TGTGCCAGCAGCCGGCAGCGGGATGAGCAGTTCTTC
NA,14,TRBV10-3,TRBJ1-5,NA,CAISERQINQPQHF,TGTGCCATCAGTGAGAGGCAGATTAATCAGCCCCAGCATTTT
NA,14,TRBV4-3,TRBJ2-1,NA,CASSQDRLNNEQFF,TGCGCCAGCAGCCAAGATCGTTTGAACAATGAGCAGTTCTTC
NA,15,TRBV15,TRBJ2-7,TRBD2,CATSRAAGGAYEQYF,TGTGCCACCAGCAGAGCCGCGGGAGGGGCCTACGAGCAGTACTTC
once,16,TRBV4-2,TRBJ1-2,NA,CASSQEPEEQRQGYTF,TGTGCCAGCAGCCAAGAACCAGAGGAGCAGCGCCAGGGCTACACCTTC
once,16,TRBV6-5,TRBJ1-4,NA,CASSYADSPTNEKLFF,TGTGCCAGCAGTTACGCGGACAGCCCAACTAATGAAAAACTGTTTTTT
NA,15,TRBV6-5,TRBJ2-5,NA,CASSYSGGKVETQYF,TGTGCCAGCAGTTACTCAGGCGGGAAGGTTGAGACCCAGTACTTC
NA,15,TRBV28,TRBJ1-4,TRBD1,CASVLTGATNEKLFF,TGTGCCAGCGTCCTGACAGGGGCAACTAATGAAAAACTGTTTTTT
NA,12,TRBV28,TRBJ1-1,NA,CASSLGLTEAFF,TGTGCCAGCAGTTTAGGGTTGACTGAAGCTTTCTTT
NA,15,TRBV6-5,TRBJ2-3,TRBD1,CASSSNRGQTDTQYF,TGTGCCAGCAGTTCAAACAGGGGGCAAACAGATACGCAGTATTTT
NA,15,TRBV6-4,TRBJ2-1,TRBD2,CASSDSSGSYNEQFF,TGTGCCAGCAGTGACTCTAGCGGGAGCTACAATGAGCAGTTCTTC
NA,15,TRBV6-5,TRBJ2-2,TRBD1,CASSSGTANTGELFF,TGTGCCAGCAGTTCCGGGACAGCGAACACCGGGGAGCTGTTTTTT
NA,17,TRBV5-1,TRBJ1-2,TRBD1,CASSLTSTGAANYGYTF,TGCGCCAGCAGCCTGACTTCGACAGGGGCAGCAAACTATGGCTACACCTTC
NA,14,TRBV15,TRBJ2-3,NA,CATSRENPTDTQYF,TGTGCCACCAGCAGAGAAAACCCCACAGATACGCAGTATTTT
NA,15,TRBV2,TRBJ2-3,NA,CASSGWGRGGDTQYF,TGTGCCAGCAGTGGTTGGGGCAGAGGCGGTGATACGCAGTATTTT
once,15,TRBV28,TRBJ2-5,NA,CASSLTAGNRETQYF,TGTGCCAGCAGCCTAACCGCAGGGAACAGAGAGACCCAGTACTTC
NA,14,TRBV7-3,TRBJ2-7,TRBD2,CTSSLIAGTTEQYF,TGTACCAGCAGCTTGATAGCGGGAACTACCGAGCAGTACTTC
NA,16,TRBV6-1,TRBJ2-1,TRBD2,CASSERVLGTNNEQFF,TGTGCCAGCAGTGAAAGAGTTTTAGGGACTAACAATGAGCAGTTCTTC
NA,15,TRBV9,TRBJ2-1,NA,CASSVAGVGYNERFF,TGTGCCAGCAGCGTAGCGGGAGTGGGGTACAATGAGCGGTTCTTC
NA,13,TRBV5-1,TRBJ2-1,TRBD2,CASSREGDNEQFF,TGCGCCAGCAGCCGGGAGGGCGACAATGAGCAGTTCTTC
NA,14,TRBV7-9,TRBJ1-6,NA,CASRGDGYNSPLHF,TGTGCCAGCAGAGGAGACGGCTATAATTCACCCCTCCACTTT
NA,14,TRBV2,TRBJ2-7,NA,CASSESRGLSEQYF,TGTGCCAGCAGTGAATCCAGGGGTTTATCCGAGCAGTACTTC
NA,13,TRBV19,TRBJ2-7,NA,CASSMKISYEQYF,TGTGCCAGTAGTATGAAGATCTCCTACGAGCAGTACTTC
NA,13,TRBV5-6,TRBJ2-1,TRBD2,CASSLGTRAEQFF,TGTGCCAGCAGCTTGGGGACTAGAGCCGAGCAGTTCTTC
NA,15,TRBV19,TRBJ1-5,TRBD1,CASTLGAGGGQPQHF,TGTGCCAGTACCCTAGGGGCAGGGGGCGGGCAGCCCCAGCATTTT
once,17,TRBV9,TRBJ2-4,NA,CASSVRPDLPAKNIQYF,TGTGCCAGCAGCGTGCGGCCAGACCTGCCGGCCAAAAACATTCAGTACTTC
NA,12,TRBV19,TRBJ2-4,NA,CASSIGTDIQYF,TGTGCCAGTAGTATTGGGACGGATATTCAGTACTTC